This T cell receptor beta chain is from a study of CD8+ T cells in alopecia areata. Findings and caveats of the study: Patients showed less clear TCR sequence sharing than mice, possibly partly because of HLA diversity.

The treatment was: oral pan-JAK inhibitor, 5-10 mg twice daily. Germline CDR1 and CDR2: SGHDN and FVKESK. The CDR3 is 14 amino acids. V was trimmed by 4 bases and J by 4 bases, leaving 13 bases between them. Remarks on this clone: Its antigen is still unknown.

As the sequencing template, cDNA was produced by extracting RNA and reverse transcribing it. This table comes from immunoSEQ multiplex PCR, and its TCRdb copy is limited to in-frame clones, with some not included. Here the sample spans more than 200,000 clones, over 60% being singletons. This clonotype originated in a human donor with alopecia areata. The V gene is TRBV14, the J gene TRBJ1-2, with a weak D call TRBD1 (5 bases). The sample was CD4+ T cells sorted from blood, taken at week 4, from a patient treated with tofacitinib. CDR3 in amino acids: CASSLPGISYGYTF. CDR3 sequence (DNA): TGTGCCAGCAGCCTACCAGGGATTAGCTATGGCTACACCTTC.